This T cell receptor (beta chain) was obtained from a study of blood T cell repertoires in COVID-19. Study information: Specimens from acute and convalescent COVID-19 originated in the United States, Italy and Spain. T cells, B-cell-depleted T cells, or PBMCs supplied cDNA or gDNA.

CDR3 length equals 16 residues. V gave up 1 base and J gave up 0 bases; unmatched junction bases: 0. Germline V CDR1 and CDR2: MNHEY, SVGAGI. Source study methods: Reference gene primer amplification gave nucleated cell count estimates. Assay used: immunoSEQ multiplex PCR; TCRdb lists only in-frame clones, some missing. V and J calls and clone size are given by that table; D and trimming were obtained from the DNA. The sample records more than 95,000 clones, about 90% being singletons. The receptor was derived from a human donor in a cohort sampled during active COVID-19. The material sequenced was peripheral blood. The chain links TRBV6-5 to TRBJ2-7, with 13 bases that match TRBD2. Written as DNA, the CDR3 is TGTGCCAGCAGTTACTGGACTAGCGGGAGCTCCTACGAGCAGTACTTC. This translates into CASSYWTSGSSYEQYF.